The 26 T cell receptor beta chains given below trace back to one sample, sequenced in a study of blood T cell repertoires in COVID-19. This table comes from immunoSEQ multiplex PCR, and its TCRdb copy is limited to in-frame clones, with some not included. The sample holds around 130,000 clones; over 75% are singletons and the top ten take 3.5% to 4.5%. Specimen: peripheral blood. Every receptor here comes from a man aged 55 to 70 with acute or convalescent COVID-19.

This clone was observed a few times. CDR3 residues: CASSQDGLGAGGKITQYF. The CDR3 coding sequence is TGCGCCAGCAGCCAAGATGGACTCGGAGCGGGAGGGAAGATAACGCAGTATTTT. The gene calls are TRBV4-1 and TRBJ2-3; 10 bases map to TRBD2. CDR1 and CDR2 (germline): MGHRA, YSYEKL. The V and J ends lost 0 bases and 9 bases, in that order; junction bases with no gene match: 15. This CDR3 has 18 residues.

Written as DNA, the CDR3 is TGTGCCAGCAGCTCCCCGGGACAGGGGCCCGGGGATTATGGCTACACCTTC. Translated, it gives CASSSPGQGPGDYGYTF. V usage is TRBV5-4 and J usage is TRBJ1-2; 10 bases are shared with TRBD1. Per the germline V gene, CDR1 is SGHNT and CDR2 is YYREEE (reference sequence). This CDR3 region has 17 residues. The V and J ends lost 3 bases and 5 bases, in that order; junction bases with no gene match: 13. Variable domain in full (rest from reference TRBV5-4 and TRBJ1-2): ETGVTQSPTHLIKTRGQQVTLRCSSQSGHNTVSWYQQALGQGPQFIFQYYREEENGRGNFPPRFSGLQFPNYSSELNVNALELDDSALYLCASSSPGQGPGDYGYTFGSGTRLTVV.

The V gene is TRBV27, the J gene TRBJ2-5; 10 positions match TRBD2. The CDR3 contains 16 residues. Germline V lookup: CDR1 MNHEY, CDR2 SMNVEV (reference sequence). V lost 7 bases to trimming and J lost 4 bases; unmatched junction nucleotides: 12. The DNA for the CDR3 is TGTGCCAGCATGAGGCCAAGCGGGAGGGGGAGAGAGACCCAGTACTTC. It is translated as CASMRPSGRGRETQYF.

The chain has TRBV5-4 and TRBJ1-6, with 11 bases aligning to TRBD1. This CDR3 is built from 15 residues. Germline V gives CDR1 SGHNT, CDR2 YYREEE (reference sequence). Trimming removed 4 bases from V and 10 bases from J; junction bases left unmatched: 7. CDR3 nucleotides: TGTGCCAGCAGCCGGACAGGGGGCCGGCAGTCACCCCTCCACTTT. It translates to CASSRTGGRQSPLHF.

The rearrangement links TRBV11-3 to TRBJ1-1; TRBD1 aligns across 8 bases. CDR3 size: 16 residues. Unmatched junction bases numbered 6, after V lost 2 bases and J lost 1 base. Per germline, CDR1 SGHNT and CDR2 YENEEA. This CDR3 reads CASSLSTGTGNTEAFF. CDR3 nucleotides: TGTGCCAGCAGCTTAAGTACCGGGACAGGGAACACTGAAGCTTTCTTT.

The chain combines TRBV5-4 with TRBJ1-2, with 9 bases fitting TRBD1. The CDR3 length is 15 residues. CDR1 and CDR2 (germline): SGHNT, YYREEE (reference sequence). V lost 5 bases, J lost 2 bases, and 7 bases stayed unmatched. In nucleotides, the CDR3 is TGTGCCAGCAGAAGCTTCGGACAGGGGAACTATGGCTACACCTTC. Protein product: CASRSFGQGNYGYTF. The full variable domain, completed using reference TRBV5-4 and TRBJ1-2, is ETGVTQSPTHLIKTRGQQVTLRCSSQSGHNTVSWYQQALGQGPQFIFQYYREEENGRGNFPPRFSGLQFPNYSSELNVNALELDDSALYLCASRSFGQGNYGYTFGSGTRLTVV.

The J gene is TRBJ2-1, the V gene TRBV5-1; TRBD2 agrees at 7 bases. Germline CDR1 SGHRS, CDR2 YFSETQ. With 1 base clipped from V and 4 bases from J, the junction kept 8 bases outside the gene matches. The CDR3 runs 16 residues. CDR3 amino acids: CASSLNEGGAYNEQFF. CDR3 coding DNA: TGCGCCAGCAGCTTGAATGAGGGAGGGGCTTACAATGAGCAGTTCTTC.

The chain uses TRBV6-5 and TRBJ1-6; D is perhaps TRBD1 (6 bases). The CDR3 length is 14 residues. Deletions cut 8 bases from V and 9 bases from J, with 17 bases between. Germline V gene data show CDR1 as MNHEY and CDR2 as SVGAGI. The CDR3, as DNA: TGTGCCAGCGGCTTGGACAGTGGGGGTTCACCCCTCCACTTT. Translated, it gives CASGLDSGGSPLHF.

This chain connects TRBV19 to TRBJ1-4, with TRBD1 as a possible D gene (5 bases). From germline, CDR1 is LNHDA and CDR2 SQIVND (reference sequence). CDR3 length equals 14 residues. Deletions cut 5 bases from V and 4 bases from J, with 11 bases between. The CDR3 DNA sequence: TGTGCCAGTAGTGTTCAGGGAAATAATGAAAAACTGTTTTTT. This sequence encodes CASSVQGNNEKLFF.

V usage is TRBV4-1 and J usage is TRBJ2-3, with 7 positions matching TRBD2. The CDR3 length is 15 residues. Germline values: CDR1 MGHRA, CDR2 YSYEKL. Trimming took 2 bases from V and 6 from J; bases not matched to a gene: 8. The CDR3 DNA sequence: TGCGCCAGCAGCCAAATTCGAGCGGGGCCCGATACGCAGTATTTT. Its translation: CASSQIRAGPDTQYF.

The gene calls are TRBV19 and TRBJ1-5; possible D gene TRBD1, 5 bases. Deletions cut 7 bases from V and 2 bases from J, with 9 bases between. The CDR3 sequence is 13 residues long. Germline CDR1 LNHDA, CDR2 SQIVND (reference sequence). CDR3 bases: TGTGCCAGTATAGGCAGGGGCAATCAGCCCCAGCATTTT. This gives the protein CASIGRGNQPQHF. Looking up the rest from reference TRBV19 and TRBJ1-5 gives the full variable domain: DGGITQSPKYLFRKEGQNVTLSCEQNLNHDAMYWYRQDPGQGLRLIYYSQIVNDFQKGDIAEGYSVSREKKESFPLTVTSAQKNPTAFYLCASIGRGNQPQHFGDGTRLSIL.

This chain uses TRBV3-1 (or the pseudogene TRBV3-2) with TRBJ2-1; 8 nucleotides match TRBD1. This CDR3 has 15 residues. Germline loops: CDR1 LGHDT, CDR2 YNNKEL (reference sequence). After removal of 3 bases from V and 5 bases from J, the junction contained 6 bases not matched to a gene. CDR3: CASSHGDRGHNEQFF. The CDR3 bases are TGTGCCAGCAGCCACGGAGACAGGGGCCACAATGAGCAGTTCTTC.

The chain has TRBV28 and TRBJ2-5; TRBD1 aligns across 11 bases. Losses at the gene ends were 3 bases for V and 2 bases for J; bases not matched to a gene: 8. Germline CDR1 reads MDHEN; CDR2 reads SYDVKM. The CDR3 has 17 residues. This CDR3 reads CASSFRRTGGQQETQYF. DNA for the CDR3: TGTGCCAGCAGTTTCCGCCGGACAGGGGGCCAACAAGAGACCCAGTACTTC.

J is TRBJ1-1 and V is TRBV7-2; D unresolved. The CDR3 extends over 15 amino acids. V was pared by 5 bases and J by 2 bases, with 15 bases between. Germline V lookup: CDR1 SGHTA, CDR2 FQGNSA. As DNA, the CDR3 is TGTGCCAGCAGCCCATATCCCTCTAAAAACACTGAAGCTTTCTTT. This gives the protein CASSPYPSKNTEAFF.

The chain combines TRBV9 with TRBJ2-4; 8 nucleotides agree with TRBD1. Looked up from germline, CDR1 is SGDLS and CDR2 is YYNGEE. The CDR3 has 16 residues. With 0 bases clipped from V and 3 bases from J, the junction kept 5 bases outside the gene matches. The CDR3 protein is CASSVDQGADKNIQYF. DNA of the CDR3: TGTGCCAGCAGCGTAGATCAGGGGGCAGACAAAAACATTCAGTACTTC.

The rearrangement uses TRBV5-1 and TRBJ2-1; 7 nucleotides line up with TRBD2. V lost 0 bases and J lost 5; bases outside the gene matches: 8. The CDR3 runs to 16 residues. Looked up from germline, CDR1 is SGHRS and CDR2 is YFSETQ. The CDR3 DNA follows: TGCGCCAGCAGCTTGGTAGGGACTAATCCGCACAATGAGCAGTTCTTC. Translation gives CASSLVGTNPHNEQFF.

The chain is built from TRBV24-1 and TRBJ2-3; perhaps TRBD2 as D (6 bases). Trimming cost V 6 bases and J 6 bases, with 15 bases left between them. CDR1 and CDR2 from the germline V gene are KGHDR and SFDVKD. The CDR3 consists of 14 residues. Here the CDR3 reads CATSPSSAWDTQYF. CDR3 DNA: TGTGCCACCAGTCCCTCTAGCGCCTGGGATACGCAGTATTTT.

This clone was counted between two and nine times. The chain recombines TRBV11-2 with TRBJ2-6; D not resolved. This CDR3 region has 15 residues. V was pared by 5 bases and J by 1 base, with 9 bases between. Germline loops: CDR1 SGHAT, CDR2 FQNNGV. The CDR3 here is CASSVDTSGANVLTF. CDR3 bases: TGTGCCAGCAGCGTCGACACTTCTGGGGCCAACGTCCTGACTTTC.

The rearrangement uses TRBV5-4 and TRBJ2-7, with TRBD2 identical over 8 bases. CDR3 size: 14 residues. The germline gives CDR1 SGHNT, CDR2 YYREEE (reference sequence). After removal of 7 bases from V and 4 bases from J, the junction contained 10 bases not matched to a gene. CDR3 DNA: TGTGCCAGCTCAAGCGGGAGTAGGGTGTACGAGCAGTACTTC. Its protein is CASSSGSRVYEQYF.

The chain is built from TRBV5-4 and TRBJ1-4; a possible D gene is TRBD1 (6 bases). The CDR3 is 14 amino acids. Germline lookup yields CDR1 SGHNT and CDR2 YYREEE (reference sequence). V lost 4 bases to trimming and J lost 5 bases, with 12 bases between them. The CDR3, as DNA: TGTGCCAGCAGCAGTTGGGGGCCCAATGAAAAACTGTTTTTT. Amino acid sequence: CASSSWGPNEKLFF.

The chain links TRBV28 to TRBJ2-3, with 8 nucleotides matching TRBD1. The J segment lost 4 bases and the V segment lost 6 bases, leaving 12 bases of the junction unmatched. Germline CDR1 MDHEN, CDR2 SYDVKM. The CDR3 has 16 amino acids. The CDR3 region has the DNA TGTGCCAGCAGATATGGGACAGGCGGCCCTTCAGATACGCAGTATTTT. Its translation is CASRYGTGGPSDTQYF.

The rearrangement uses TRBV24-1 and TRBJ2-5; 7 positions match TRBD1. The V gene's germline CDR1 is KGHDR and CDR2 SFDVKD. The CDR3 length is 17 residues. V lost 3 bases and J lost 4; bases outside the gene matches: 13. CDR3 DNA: TGTGCCACCAGTGATCCCTCACAGGGGAGAGTGAGAGAGACCCAGTACTTC. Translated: CATSDPSQGRVRETQYF.

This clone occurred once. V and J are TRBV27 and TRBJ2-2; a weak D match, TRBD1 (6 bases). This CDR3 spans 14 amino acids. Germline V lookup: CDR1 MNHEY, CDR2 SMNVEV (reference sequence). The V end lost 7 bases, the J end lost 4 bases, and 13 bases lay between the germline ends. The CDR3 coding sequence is TGTGCCAGCACCCCAGGGACACTCACCGGGGAGCTGTTTTTT. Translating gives CASTPGTLTGELFF.

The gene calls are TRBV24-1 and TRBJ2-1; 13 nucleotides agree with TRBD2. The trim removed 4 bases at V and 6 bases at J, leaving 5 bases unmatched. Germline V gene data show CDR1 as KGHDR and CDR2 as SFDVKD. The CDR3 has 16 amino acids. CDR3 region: CATSELGLAGFNEQFF. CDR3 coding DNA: TGTGCCACCAGTGAGCTGGGACTAGCGGGATTCAATGAGCAGTTCTTC.

CDR3 bases: TGTGCCATCAGTGAGCCGCTAGCGGGGGGGTCCTACAATGAGCAGTTCTTC. Translation: CAISEPLAGGSYNEQFF. The V call is TRBV10-3, the J call TRBJ2-1; 12 bases are shared with TRBD2. The CDR3 loop spans 17 amino acids. The V segment lost 2 bases and the J segment 1 base; nucleotides outside the gene matches: 3. Germline CDR1 ENHRY, CDR2 SYGVKD.

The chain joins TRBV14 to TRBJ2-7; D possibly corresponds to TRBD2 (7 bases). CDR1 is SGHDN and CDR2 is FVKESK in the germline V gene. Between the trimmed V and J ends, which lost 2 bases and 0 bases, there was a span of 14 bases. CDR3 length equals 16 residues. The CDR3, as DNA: TGTGCCAGCAGCCAACAGCGGGACACGAACTCCTACGAGCAGTACTTC. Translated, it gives CASSQQRDTNSYEQYF.